This entry lists 23 T cell receptor beta chains sequenced from one sample in a study of T cell repertoires in cytomegalovirus infection. For these receptors, no antigen is known. One entry per CDR3 protein, called by TCRdb with MiXCR from the reads. The sample gives about 83,000 distinct CDR3 sequences, 20% to 30% of which show up once; 50% is in the top ten. Specimen: CD8+ T cells from cultured PBMCs, collected from culture after CMV antigen stimulation. These receptors were taken from a human donor in good health (CMV status not recorded). Some clones in this sample may be carry-over from other donors' samples.

The chain carries TRBV7-9 and TRBJ2-1, with 7 bases lining up with TRBD1. This CDR3 has 14 amino acids. The J segment lost 3 bases and the V segment lost 2 bases, leaving 1 base of the junction unmatched. CDR1 and CDR2 from the germline V gene are SEHNR and FQNEAQ (reference sequence). CDR3 sequence: CASSLTGVYNEQFF. DNA of the CDR3: TGTGCCAGCAGCTTAACAGGGGTCTACAATGAGCAGTTCTTC. Together with reference TRBV7-9 and TRBJ2-1, the CDR3 gives the full variable domain: DTGVSQNPRHKITKRGQNVTFRCDPISEHNRLYWYRQTLGQGPEFLTYFQNEAQLEKSRLLSDRFSAERPKGSFSTLEIQRTEQGDSAMYLCASSLTGVYNEQFFGPGTRLTVL.

The chain employs TRBV6-2 or TRBV6-3 and TRBJ1-6; D is uncertain. The CDR3 is 14 amino acids. Trimming cost V 4 bases and J 10 bases, with 14 bases left between them. Germline V gives CDR1 MNHEY, CDR2 SVGEGT. CDR3 nucleotides: TGTGCCAGCAGTTCGGACGGGGATGGGTCACCCCTCCACTTT. Amino acids: CASSSDGDGSPLHF.

This clonotype was observed a handful of times. The CDR3 sequence: CASSFTGGGRTEAFF. Here the CDR3 DNA reads TGTGCCAGCAGTTTTACAGGGGGCGGTAGGACTGAAGCTTTCTTT. The chain employs TRBV6-2 or TRBV6-3 and TRBJ1-1; 9 nucleotides align to TRBD1. Germline trimming cut 4 bases from V and 5 bases from J; bases unmatched to any gene: 8. This CDR3 spans 15 amino acids. CDR1 and CDR2 from the germline V gene are MNHEY and SVGEGT.

The V gene is TRBV27, the J gene TRBJ1-1; 10 positions match TRBD1. After removal of 0 bases from V and 1 base from J, the junction contained 11 bases not matched to a gene. The CDR3 consists of 19 residues. Germline CDR1 and CDR2: MNHEY and SMNVEV (reference sequence). The CDR3 sequence: CASSLSPWDRGAQNTEAFF. DNA for the CDR3: TGTGCCAGCAGTTTATCCCCTTGGGACAGGGGAGCCCAGAACACTGAAGCTTTCTTT.

Only a few counts were recorded for this clonotype. The V call is TRBV11-2, the J call TRBJ1-2; D unresolved. The CDR3 covers 14 residues. Trimming took off 1 base at V and 8 bases at J, with 14 bases between the two ends. The germline CDR1 and CDR2 sequences are SGHAT and FQNNGV. The DNA for the CDR3 is TGTGCCAGCAGCTTAGTTGGCAGCCTCGGAGGCTACACCTTC. Protein product: CASSLVGSLGGYTF.

The chain is built from TRBV4-2 and TRBJ2-5, with D unresolved. Germline assignment: CDR1 LGHNA and CDR2 YNFKEQ. V was cut by 1 base and J by 0 bases, with 18 bases left in between. The CDR3 runs to 18 residues. The CDR3 spells CASSQVISGWRYQETQYF. DNA of the CDR3: TGTGCCAGCAGCCAAGTGATATCGGGCTGGCGGTACCAAGAGACCCAGTACTTC.

This clonotype was detected only a few times. This chain joins TRBV24-1 and TRBJ2-1; D ambiguous. The germline gives CDR1 KGHDR, CDR2 SFDVKD. V was shortened by 4 bases and J by 0 bases, with 9 bases between the two germline ends. The CDR3 totals 15 residues. In DNA, the CDR3 is TGTGCCACCAGTGACCACACCAGCTCCTACAATGAGCAGTTCTTC. Protein product: CATSDHTSSYNEQFF.

The CDR3 reads CSANRLRGVYEQYF. The CDR3 DNA reads TGCAGTGCTAACAGACTCAGGGGCGTCTACGAGCAGTACTTC. The V and J genes are TRBV20-1 and TRBJ2-7; possible D gene TRBD1, 6 bases. Germline CDR1 reads DFQATT; CDR2 reads SNEGSKA (reference sequence). Trimming took off 4 bases at V and 3 bases at J, with 16 bases between the two ends. CDR3 length: 14 residues.

This clonotype appeared a few times. J is TRBJ1-1 and V is TRBV27, with D possibly matching TRBD1 (5 bases). This CDR3 has 13 residues. Germline CDR1 MNHEY, CDR2 SMNVEV (reference sequence). V was trimmed by 2 bases and J by 6 bases, leaving 10 bases between them. The CDR3 sequence: CASSLGGDAEAFF. DNA of the CDR3: TGTGCCAGCAGTTTAGGAGGGGACGCTGAAGCTTTCTTT.

The chain couples TRBV20-1 to TRBJ2-3, with a possible D match to TRBD1 (5 bases). In germline, CDR1 is DFQATT, CDR2 SNEGSKA (reference sequence). Trimming shortened V by 4 bases and J by 1 base, and 15 bases separated the two germline ends. There are 15 residues in the CDR3. The CDR3 protein is CSANGRAGGTDTQYF. The CDR3 coding sequence is TGCAGTGCTAACGGCAGGGCTGGTGGCACAGATACGCAGTATTTT.

This clonotype was picked up many times. This chain uses TRBV6-2 or TRBV6-3 with TRBJ1-1; no clear D. Germline CDR1 is MNHEY and CDR2 is SVGEGT. The CDR3 covers 13 residues. The ends were cut back, 4 bases at V and 3 bases at J, with 9 bases in the middle. The CDR3 is CASSSSTYTEAFF. The CDR3 bases are TGTGCCAGCAGTTCCTCCACGTACACTGAAGCTTTCTTT.

This clonotype was counted many times. This chain uses TRBV19 with TRBJ1-3, with D perhaps matching TRBD1 (5 bases). This CDR3 is 14 amino acids long. Germline assignment: CDR1 LNHDA and CDR2 SQIVND (reference sequence). Trimming pared 9 bases from V and 0 bases from J, leaving 12 bases between. Here the CDR3 reads CASQQDYSGNTIYF. CDR3 nucleotides: TGTGCCAGCCAACAGGATTACTCTGGAAACACCATATATTTT.

The chain combines TRBV2 with TRBJ1-1; 10 bases map to TRBD1. CDR3 length: 11 amino acids. CDR1 is SNHLY and CDR2 is FYNNEI in the germline V gene. V was pared by 10 bases and J by 11 bases, with 7 bases of the junction left unmatched. CDR3 in DNA: TGTGCCACGACAGGGGGCCGTGGGGCTTTCTTT. Translated: CATTGGRGAFF. Drawing the rest from reference TRBV2 and TRBJ1-1, the complete variable domain is EPEVTQTPSHQVTQMGQEVILRCVPISNHLYFYWYRQILGQKVEFLVSFYNNEISEKSEIFDDQFSVERPDGSNFTLKIRSTKLEDSAMYFCATTGGRGAFFGQGTRLTVV.

Points on this clonotype: Without the conserved terminal phenylalanine or tryptophan, this CDR3 likely stems from a read error. This chain uses TRBV19 with TRBJ2-2, with D perhaps matching TRBD1 or TRBD2 (5 bases each). The CDR3 has 15 residues. The germline CDR1 and CDR2 sequences are LNHDA and SQIVND (reference sequence). Trimming shortened V by 9 bases and J by 2 bases, and 16 bases separated the two germline ends. The CDR3 DNA is TGTGCCAGCCAAACTAGGCAGGGCAACACCGGGGAGCTGTTTTTG. The encoded protein is CASQTRQGNTGELFL.

A word on this clonotype: A much larger clone differs from this one at a single base, so this may be a read error. The V call is TRBV7-4, the J call TRBJ1-1; maybe TRBD1 (5 bases). Deletions cut 2 bases from V and 9 bases from J, with 16 bases between. Germline V gene data show CDR1 as SGHVT and CDR2 as SQSDAQ. This CDR3 has 14 amino acids. DNA for the CDR3: TGTGCCAGCAGCTTAAATGAAGGGGTGACTAAAGCTTTCTTT. Translated: CASSLNEGVTKAFF.

The V and J genes are TRBV4-3 and TRBJ1-1; maybe TRBD1 (5 bases). The V gene lost 0 bases and the J gene lost 3 bases, with 11 bases spanning the gap. The CDR3 is 15 residues long. Germline lookup yields CDR1 LGHNA and CDR2 YSLEER. The DNA of the CDR3 is TGCGCCAGCAGCCAAGATATACGGGACTACACTGAAGCTTTCTTT. It codes for CASSQDIRDYTEAFF.

The sample holds many counts of this clonotype. The chain recombines TRBV7-6 with TRBJ2-1; 8 bases are shared with TRBD2. Losses at the gene ends were 4 bases for V and 4 bases for J; bases not matched to a gene: 9. Per the germline V gene, CDR1 is SGHVS and CDR2 is FNYEAQ. The CDR3 runs to 16 residues. Written as DNA, the CDR3 is TGTGCCAGCAGCTACAAAGCGGGGGTTGGTTACAATGAGCAGTTCTTC. Translation gives CASSYKAGVGYNEQFF.

This clonotype was seen ten or more times. In DNA, the CDR3 is TGTGCCAGCAGCTCGCCCAACCGGGACGGAGCCTACGAGCAGTACTTC. This encodes CASSSPNRDGAYEQYF. The gene calls are TRBV7-6 and TRBJ2-7; D may be TRBD1 or TRBD2 (5 bases each). Trimming removed 4 bases from V and 2 bases from J, with 18 bases in between. This CDR3 comprises 16 residues. In germline, CDR1 is SGHVS, CDR2 FNYEAQ.

V usage is TRBV10-3 and J usage is TRBJ1-1; tentatively, D is TRBD1 (5 bases). V was pared by 6 bases and J by 6 bases, with 32 bases between. CDR1 and CDR2 from the germline V gene are ENHRY and SYGVKD. This CDR3 has 19 amino acids. The CDR3 sequence is CAISQKASRTRLEEAEAFF. DNA of the CDR3: TGTGCCATCAGCCAGAAAGCGAGTCGGACAAGGTTGGAGGAGGCTGAAGCTTTCTTT.

The chain combines TRBV9 with TRBJ2-1; weak D call: TRBD1 (6 bases). Trimming shortened V by 10 bases and J by 0 bases, and 17 bases separated the two germline ends. Germline CDR1 SGDLS, CDR2 YYNGEE. This CDR3 is built from 15 residues. CDR3 bases: TGTGCCTCATGTAGGGGGACCAGCTCCTACAATGAGCAGTTCTTC. This sequence encodes CASCRGTSSYNEQFF.

This clonotype was found once. This chain links TRBV25-1 with TRBJ1-5, with D perhaps TRBD1 (6 bases). This CDR3 comprises 17 residues. The V end lost 6 bases, the J end lost 9 bases, and 27 bases lay between the germline ends. CDR1 and CDR2 from the germline V gene are MGHDK and SYGVNS. CDR3 sequence: CASRVSPGPGTFRPQHF. CDR3 DNA sequence: TGTGCCAGCAGGGTGAGTCCGGGACCGGGGACATTTCGGCCCCAGCATTTT.

This rearrangement joins TRBV27 to TRBJ2-5; D is tentatively TRBD1 or TRBD2 (5 bases each). V lost 3 bases, J lost 1 base, and 9 bases lay in between. The germline V gene encodes CDR1 MNHEY and CDR2 SMNVEV (reference sequence). The CDR3 sequence is 14 residues long. The chain's CDR3 is CASSFEGLQETQYF. The DNA of the CDR3 is TGTGCCAGCAGTTTTGAGGGGCTCCAAGAGACCCAGTACTTC.

This clonotype was detected a few times. The V call is TRBV30, the J call TRBJ1-4; D perhaps matches TRBD1 (5 bases). CDR1 is GTSNPN, CDR2 SVGIG, per germline (reference sequence). V was trimmed by 0 bases and J by 7 bases, leaving 15 bases between them. This CDR3 contains 15 residues. CDR3 residues: CAWSVRTPDREKLFF. CDR3 coding DNA: TGTGCCTGGAGTGTAAGGACACCGGATCGTGAAAAACTGTTTTTT. Using reference TRBV30 and TRBJ1-4 for the parts outside the CDR3, the full variable domain is SQTIHQWPATLVQPVGSPLSLECTVEGTSNPNLYWYRQAAGRGLQLLFYSVGIGQISSEVPQNLSASRPQDRQFILSSKKLLLSDSGFYLCAWSVRTPDREKLFFGSGTQLSVL.